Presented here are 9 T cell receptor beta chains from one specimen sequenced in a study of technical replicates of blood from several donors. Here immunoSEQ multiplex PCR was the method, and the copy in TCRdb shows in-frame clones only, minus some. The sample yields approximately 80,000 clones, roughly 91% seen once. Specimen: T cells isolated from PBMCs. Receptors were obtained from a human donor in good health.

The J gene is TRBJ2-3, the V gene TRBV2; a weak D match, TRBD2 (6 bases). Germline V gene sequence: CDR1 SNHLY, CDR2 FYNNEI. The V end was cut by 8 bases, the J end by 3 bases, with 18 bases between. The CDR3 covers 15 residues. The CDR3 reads CASGSGAGWTDTQYF. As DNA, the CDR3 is TGTGCCAGCGGGTCGGGAGCGGGTTGGACAGATACGCAGTATTTT.

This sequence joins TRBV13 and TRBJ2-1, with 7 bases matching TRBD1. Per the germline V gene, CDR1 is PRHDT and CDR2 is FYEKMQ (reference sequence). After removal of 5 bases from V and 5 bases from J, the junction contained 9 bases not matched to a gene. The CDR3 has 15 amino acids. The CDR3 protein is CASSGFRDSNNEQFF. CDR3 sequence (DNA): TGTGCCAGCAGCGGATTCCGGGACAGCAACAATGAGCAGTTCTTC.

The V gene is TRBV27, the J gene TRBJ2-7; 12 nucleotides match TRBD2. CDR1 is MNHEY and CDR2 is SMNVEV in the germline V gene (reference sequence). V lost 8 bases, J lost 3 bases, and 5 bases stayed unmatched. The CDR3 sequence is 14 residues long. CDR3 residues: CASGSLAGGYEQYF. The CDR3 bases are TGTGCCAGCGGATCACTAGCGGGGGGCTACGAGCAGTACTTC.

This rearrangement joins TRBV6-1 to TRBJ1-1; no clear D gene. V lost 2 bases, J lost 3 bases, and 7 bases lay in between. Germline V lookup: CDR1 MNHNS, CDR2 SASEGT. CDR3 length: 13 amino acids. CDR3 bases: TGTGCCAGCAGTGAATCCGGGGACACTGAAGCTTTCTTT. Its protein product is CASSESGDTEAFF.

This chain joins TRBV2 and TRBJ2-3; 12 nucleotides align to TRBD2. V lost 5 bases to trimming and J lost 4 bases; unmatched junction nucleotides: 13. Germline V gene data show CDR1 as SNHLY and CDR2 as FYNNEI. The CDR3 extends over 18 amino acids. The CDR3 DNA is TGTGCCAGCAGTCGTGCTAGCGGGAGGGGACAGAGGGCAGATACGCAGTATTTT. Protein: CASSRASGRGQRADTQYF. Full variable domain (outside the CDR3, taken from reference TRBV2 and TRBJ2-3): EPEVTQTPSHQVTQMGQEVILRCVPISNHLYFYWYRQILGQKVEFLVSFYNNEISEKSEIFDDQFSVERPDGSNFTLKIRSTKLEDSAMYFCASSRASGRGQRADTQYFGPGTRLTVL.

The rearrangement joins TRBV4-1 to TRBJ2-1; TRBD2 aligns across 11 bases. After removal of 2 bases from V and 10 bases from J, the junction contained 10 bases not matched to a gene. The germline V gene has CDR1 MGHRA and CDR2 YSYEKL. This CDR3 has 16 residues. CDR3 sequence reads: CASSQRIAGGPREQFF. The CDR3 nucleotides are TGCGCCAGCAGCCAACGAATAGCGGGAGGGCCACGGGAGCAGTTCTTC.

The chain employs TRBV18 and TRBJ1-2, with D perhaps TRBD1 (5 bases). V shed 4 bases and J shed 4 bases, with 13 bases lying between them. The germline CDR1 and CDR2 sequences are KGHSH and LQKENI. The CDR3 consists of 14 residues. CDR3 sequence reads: CASSRQGVGYGYTF. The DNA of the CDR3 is TGTGCCAGCTCACGGCAGGGCGTGGGCTATGGCTACACCTTC.

CDR3 protein: CASSSAGRVYEQYF. CDR3 nucleotide sequence: TGTGCCAGCAGTTCAGCGGGACGGGTCTACGAGCAGTACTTC. This chain joins TRBV6-6 and TRBJ2-7, with 7 nucleotides matching TRBD2. CDR3 size: 14 residues. From germline, CDR1 is MNHNY and CDR2 SVGAGI (reference sequence). The trim removed 4 bases at V and 3 bases at J, leaving 6 bases unmatched.

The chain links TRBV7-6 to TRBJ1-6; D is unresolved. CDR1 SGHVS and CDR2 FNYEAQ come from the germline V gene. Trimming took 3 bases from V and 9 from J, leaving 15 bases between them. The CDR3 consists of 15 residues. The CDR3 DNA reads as TGTGCCAGCAGCTTGCGGGCGATGGGCGGTTCACCCCTCCACTTT. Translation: CASSLRAMGGSPLHF. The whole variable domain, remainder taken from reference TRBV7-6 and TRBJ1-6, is GAGVSQSPRYKVTKRGQDVALRCDPISGHVSLYWYRQALGQGPEFLTYFNYEAQQDKSGLPNDRFSAERPEGSISTLTIQRTEQRDSAMYRCASSLRAMGGSPLHFGNGTRLTVT.